This T cell receptor beta chain comes out of a study of blood T cell repertoires in COVID-19. Using immunoSEQ multiplex PCR, the repertoire was profiled, and TCRdb retains in-frame clones only, with some absent. The profile shows 200,000 or so clones, approximately 84% of them singletons. CDR3 size: 15 residues. V shed 3 bases, J shed 9 bases, and the junction held 7 bases outside the gene matches. Germline V gene sequence: CDR1 LGHDT, CDR2 YNNKEL (reference sequence). The receptor was isolated from a man aged 40-55 years who had recovered from COVID-19. Input material: PBMCs or T cells enriched from blood (not recorded which). This chain joins TRBV3-1 (or the pseudogene TRBV3-2) and TRBJ1-6, with 8 bases that match TRBD1. The CDR3 sequence: CASSQSGTGSSPLHF. CDR3 coding DNA: TGTGCCAGCAGCCAGTCCGGGACAGGCTCTTCACCCCTCCACTTT.